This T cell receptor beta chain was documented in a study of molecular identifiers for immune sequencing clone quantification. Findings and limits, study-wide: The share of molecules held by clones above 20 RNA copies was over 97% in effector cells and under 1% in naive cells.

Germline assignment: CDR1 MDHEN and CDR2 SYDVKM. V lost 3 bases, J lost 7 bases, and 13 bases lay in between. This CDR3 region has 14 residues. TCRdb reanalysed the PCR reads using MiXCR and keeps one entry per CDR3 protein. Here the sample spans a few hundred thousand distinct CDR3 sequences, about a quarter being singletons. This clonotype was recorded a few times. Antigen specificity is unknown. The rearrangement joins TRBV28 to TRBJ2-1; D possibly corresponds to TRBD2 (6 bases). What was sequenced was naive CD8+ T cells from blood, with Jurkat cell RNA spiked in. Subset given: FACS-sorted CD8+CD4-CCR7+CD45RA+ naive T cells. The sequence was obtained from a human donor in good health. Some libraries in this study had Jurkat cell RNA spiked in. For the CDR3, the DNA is TGTGCCAGCAGTTTTGGACTAACTGGGAATGAGCAGTTCTTC. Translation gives CASSFGLTGNEQFF.